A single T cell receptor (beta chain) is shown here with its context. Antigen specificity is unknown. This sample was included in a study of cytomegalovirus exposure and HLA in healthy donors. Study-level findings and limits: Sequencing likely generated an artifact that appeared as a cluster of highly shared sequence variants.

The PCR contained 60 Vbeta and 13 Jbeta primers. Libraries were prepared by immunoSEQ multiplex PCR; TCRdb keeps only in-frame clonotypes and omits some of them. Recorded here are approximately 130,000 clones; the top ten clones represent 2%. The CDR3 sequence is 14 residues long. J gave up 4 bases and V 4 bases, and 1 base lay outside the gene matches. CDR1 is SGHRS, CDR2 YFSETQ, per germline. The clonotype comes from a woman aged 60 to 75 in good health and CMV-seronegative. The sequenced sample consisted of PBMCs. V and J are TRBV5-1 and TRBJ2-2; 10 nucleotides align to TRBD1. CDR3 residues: CASSRTGGTGELFF. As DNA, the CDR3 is TGCGCCAGCAGCCGGACAGGGGGCACCGGGGAGCTGTTTTTT.